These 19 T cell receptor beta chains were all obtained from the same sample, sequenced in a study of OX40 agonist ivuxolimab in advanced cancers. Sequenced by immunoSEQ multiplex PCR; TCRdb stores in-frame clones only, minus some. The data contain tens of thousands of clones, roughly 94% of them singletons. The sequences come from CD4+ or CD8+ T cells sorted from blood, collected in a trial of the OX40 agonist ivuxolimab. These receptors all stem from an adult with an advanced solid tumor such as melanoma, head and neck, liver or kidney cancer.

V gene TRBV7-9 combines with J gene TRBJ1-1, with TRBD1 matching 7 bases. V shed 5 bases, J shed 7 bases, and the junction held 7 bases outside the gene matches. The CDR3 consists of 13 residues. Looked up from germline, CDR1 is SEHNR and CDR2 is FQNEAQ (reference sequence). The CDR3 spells CASSRSGTVEAFF. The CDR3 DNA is TGTGCCAGCAGCAGATCCGGGACAGTTGAAGCTTTCTTT.

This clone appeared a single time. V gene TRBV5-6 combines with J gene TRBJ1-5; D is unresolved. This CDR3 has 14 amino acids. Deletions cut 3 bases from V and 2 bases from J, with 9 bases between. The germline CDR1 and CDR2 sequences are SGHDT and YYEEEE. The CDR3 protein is CASSSGYGNQPQHF. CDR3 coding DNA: TGTGCCAGCAGCTCTGGGTACGGCAATCAGCCCCAGCATTTT.

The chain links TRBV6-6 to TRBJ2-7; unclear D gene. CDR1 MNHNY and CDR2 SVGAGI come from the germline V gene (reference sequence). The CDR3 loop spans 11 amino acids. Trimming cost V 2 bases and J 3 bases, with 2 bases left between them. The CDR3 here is CASSYLYEQYF. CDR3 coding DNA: TGTGCCAGCAGTTACCTCTACGAGCAGTACTTC.

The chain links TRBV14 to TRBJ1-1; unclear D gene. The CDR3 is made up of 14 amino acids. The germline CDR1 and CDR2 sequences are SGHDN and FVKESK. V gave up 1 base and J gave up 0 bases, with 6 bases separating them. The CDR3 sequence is CASSQAGMNTEAFF. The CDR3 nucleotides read TGTGCCAGCAGCCAAGCGGGGATGAACACTGAAGCTTTCTTT.

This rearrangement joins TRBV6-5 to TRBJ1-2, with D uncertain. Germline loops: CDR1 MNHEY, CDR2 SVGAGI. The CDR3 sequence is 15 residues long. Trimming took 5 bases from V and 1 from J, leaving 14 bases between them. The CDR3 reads CASSPLWTFNYGYTF. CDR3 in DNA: TGTGCCAGCAGTCCCTTGTGGACTTTTAACTATGGCTACACCTTC.

DNA for the CDR3: TGTGCCATCAGTGAGTCAACAGGGGCCTACGAGCAGTACTTC. It specifies CAISESTGAYEQYF. The chain carries TRBV10-3 and TRBJ2-7; 7 bases are a match to TRBD1. J gave up 2 bases and V 0 bases, and 1 base lay outside the gene matches. Germline CDR1 ENHRY, CDR2 SYGVKD. There are 14 residues in the CDR3.

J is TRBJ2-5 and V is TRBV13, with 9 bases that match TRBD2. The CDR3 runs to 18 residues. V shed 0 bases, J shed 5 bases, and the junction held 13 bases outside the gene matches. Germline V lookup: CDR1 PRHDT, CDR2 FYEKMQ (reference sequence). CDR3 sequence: CASSLGGASGTPWETQYF. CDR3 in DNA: TGTGCCAGCAGCTTAGGCGGCGCTAGCGGGACGCCGTGGGAGACCCAGTACTTC.

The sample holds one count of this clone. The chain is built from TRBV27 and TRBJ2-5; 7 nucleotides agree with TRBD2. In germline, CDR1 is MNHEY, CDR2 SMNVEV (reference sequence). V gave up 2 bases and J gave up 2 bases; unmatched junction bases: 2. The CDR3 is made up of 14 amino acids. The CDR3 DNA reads TGTGCCAGCAGTTTACAAGCGGGACAAGAGACCCAGTACTTC. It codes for CASSLQAGQETQYF.

Here the CDR3 DNA reads TGTGCCAGCAGTCCCTTTGGCGGGAGCTCCTACAATGAGCAGTTCTTC. Translation gives CASSPFGGSSYNEQFF. The J gene is TRBJ2-1, the V gene TRBV27; 7 bases fit TRBD2. The V gene end was trimmed by 5 bases and the J gene end by 0 bases; junction bases not matched to a gene: 7. Per germline, CDR1 MNHEY and CDR2 SMNVEV (reference sequence). The CDR3 covers 16 residues.

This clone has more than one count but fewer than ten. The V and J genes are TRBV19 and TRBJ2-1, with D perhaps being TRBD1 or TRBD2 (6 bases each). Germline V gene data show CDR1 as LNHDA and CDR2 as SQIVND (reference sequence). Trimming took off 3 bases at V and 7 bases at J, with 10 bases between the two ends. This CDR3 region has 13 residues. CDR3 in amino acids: CASSMGGKNEQFF. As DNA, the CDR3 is TGTGCCAGTAGTATGGGGGGCAAAAATGAGCAGTTCTTC.

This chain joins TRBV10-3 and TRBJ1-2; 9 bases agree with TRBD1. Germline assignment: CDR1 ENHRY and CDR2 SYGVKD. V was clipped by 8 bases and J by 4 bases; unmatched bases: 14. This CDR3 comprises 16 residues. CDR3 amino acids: CAIQERRDRASYGYTF. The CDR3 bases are TGTGCCATCCAGGAAAGGCGGGACAGGGCTTCCTATGGCTACACCTTC.

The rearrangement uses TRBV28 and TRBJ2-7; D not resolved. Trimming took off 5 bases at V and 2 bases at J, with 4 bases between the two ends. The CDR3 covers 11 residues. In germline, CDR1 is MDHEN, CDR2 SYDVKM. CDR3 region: CASSPAYEQYF. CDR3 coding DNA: TGTGCCAGCAGTCCGGCCTACGAGCAGTACTTC.

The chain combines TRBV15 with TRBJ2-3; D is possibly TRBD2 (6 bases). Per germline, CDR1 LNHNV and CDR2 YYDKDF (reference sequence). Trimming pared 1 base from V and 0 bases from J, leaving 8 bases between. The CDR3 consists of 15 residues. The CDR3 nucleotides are TGTGCCACCAGCAGAGGTAGCGGAAGCACAGATACGCAGTATTTT. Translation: CATSRGSGSTDTQYF.

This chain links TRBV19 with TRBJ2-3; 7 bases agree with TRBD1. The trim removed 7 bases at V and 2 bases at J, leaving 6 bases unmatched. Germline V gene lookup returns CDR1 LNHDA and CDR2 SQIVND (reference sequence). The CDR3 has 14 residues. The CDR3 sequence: CASTPTGSTDTQYF. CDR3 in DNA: TGTGCCAGTACCCCGACAGGGTCCACAGATACGCAGTATTTT.

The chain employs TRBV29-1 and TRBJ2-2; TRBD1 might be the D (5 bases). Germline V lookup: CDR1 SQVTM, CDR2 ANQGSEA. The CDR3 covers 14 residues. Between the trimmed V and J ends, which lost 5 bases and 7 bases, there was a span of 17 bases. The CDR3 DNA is TGCAGCGTTTTCGACCGAAATAGGGGCGGGGAGCTGTTTTTT. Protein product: CSVFDRNRGGELFF.

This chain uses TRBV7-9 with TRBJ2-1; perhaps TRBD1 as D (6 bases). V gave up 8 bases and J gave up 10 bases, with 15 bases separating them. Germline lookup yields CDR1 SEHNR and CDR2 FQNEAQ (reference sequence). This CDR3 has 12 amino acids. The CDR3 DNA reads TGTGCCAGCTCCTGGGGGCAAAACGAGCAGTTCTTC. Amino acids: CASSWGQNEQFF.

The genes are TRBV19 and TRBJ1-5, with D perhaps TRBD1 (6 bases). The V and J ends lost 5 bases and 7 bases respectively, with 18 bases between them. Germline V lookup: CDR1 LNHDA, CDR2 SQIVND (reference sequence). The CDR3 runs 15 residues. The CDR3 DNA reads TGTGCCAGTAGTCAACAGGGACTGGTCGGACAGCCCCAGCATTTT. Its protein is CASSQQGLVGQPQHF.

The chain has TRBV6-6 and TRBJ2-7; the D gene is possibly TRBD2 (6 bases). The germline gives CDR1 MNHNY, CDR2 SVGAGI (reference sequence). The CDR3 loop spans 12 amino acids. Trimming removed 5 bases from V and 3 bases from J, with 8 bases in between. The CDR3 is CASSLTSYEQYF. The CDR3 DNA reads TGTGCCAGCAGTCTGACTAGCTACGAGCAGTACTTC.

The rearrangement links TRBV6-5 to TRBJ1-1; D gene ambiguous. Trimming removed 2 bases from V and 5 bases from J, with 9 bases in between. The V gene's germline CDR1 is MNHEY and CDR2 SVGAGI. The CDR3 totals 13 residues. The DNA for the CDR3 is TGTGCCAGCAGTTACGCGGGGAAGACTGAAGCTTTCTTT. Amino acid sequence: CASSYAGKTEAFF.